Presented here are 25 T cell receptor beta chains from one specimen sequenced in a study of T cell changes during pregnancy in multiple sclerosis. Produced via immunoSEQ multiplex PCR; TCRdb's table is partial and in-frame only. The sample shows some 38,000 clones, around 91% of them seen only once. Source: CD4+ T cells from peripheral blood mononuclear cells, taken in the second trimester of pregnancy. The receptors originated from a female donor with multiple sclerosis, enrolled in a pregnancy study.

As for this clone: A read error may produce the germline difference seen at one junction end. This chain joins TRBV27 and TRBJ2-7, with D perhaps matching TRBD2 (6 bases). CDR3 length equals 14 residues. Per the germline V gene, CDR1 is MNHEY and CDR2 is SMNVEV (reference sequence). The CDR3: CASRLTSLSNEQYF. In nucleotides, the CDR3 is TGTGCCAGCAGACTTACTAGCCTCTCCAACGAGCAGTACTTC.

This clone was observed a single time. The J gene is TRBJ2-2, the V gene TRBV9; tentatively, D is TRBD1 (5 bases). There are 17 residues in the CDR3. Germline V gene sequence: CDR1 SGDLS, CDR2 YYNGEE. Trimming stripped 0 bases from V and 3 bases from J, with 15 bases between. The DNA of the CDR3 is TGTGCCAGCAGCGTAGTAGGCGGACACTCGTACACCGGGGAGCTGTTTTTT. Translating it yields CASSVVGGHSYTGELFF.

This chain connects TRBV10-3 to TRBJ2-1, with TRBD2 as a possible D gene (6 bases). This CDR3 is 16 amino acids long. The V end was cut by 3 bases, the J end by 6 bases, with 18 bases between. Per the germline V gene, CDR1 is ENHRY and CDR2 is SYGVKD. The CDR3 here is CAISDPGLRRRNEQFF. Here the CDR3 DNA reads TGTGCCATCAGTGACCCGGGACTCAGAAGGCGCAATGAGCAGTTCTTC.

This clone was observed once. The chain recombines TRBV30 with TRBJ1-1; 10 bases are a match to TRBD1. Germline CDR1 is GTSNPN and CDR2 is SVGIG (reference sequence). The CDR3 is 16 residues long. The J segment lost 6 bases and the V segment lost 5 bases, leaving 15 bases of the junction unmatched. The CDR3 spells CAWYTDGLGQGPEAFF. CDR3 nucleotide sequence: TGTGCCTGGTATACTGACGGGTTGGGACAGGGGCCTGAAGCTTTCTTT.

The rearrangement uses TRBV27 and TRBJ1-2; 12 nucleotides agree with TRBD1. Trimming cost V 8 bases and J 8 bases; bases outside gene matches: 15. The V gene's germline CDR1 is MNHEY and CDR2 SMNVEV (reference sequence). This CDR3 contains 16 residues. CDR3 bases: TGTGCCAGCTGCAACCTCCGGGACAGGGGGCGCGAAGGCTACACCTTC. Translated: CASCNLRDRGREGYTF.

This chain uses TRBV4-3 with TRBJ2-3; maybe TRBD1 (6 bases). This CDR3 is built from 16 residues. The V end lost 5 bases, the J end lost 3 bases, and 18 bases lay between the germline ends. CDR1 LGHNA and CDR2 YSLEER come from the germline V gene. CDR3 DNA sequence: TGCGCCAGCAGCGACAGTTACAGGGTATATACAGATACGCAGTATTTT. Amino acids: CASSDSYRVYTDTQYF.

This chain uses TRBV4-1 with TRBJ2-7; D gene uncertain. This CDR3 is 14 amino acids long. Trimming took 4 bases from V and 5 from J, leaving 15 bases between them. The germline gives CDR1 MGHRA, CDR2 YSYEKL. The CDR3 coding sequence is TGCGCCAGCAGCCCCCTTCTCCGGGTCAACGAGCAGTACTTC. Amino acid sequence: CASSPLLRVNEQYF.

This clone appeared once. J is TRBJ1-5 and V is TRBV28, with 10 nucleotides matching TRBD1. The CDR3 is made up of 14 amino acids. The V segment lost 6 bases and the J segment 6 bases; nucleotides outside the gene matches: 5. Looked up from germline, CDR1 is MDHEN and CDR2 is SYDVKM. CDR3 sequence: CASRPGQGSQPQHF. DNA of the CDR3: TGTGCCAGCAGGCCGGGACAGGGGAGTCAGCCCCAGCATTTT.

The chain employs TRBV28 and TRBJ2-1; D possibly corresponds to TRBD2 (6 bases). The V end lost 8 bases, the J end lost 6 bases, and 23 bases lay between the germline ends. Germline V gene lookup returns CDR1 MDHEN and CDR2 SYDVKM. The CDR3 spans 16 residues. The CDR3 DNA reads as TGTGCCAGCCAGTGGGGGAGGAGGGTTGTCGGCAATGAGCAGTTCTTC. Residues: CASQWGRRVVGNEQFF.

The genes are TRBV6-6 and TRBJ2-2; D might be TRBD1 (6 bases). The V end was cut by 6 bases, the J end by 5 bases, with 10 bases between. Germline V CDR1 and CDR2: MNHNY, SVGAGI (reference sequence). The CDR3 length is 13 residues. As DNA, the CDR3 is TGTGCCAGCAGGCCAGGGGAGACCGGGGAGCTGTTTTTT. This translates into CASRPGETGELFF.

The chain couples TRBV5-1 to TRBJ2-7; 13 positions agree with TRBD2. Germline V lookup: CDR1 SGHRS, CDR2 YFSETQ. The length of the CDR3 is 16 residues. V lost 0 bases, J lost 5 bases, and 5 bases stayed unmatched. This chain's CDR3 is CASSLAVTSGRNEQYF. The CDR3 DNA sequence: TGCGCCAGCAGCTTGGCCGTGACTAGCGGGAGGAACGAGCAGTACTTC.

The genes are TRBV6-5 and TRBJ1-4; 9 nucleotides agree with TRBD1. V gave up 6 bases and J gave up 8 bases; unmatched junction bases: 10. This CDR3 has 15 amino acids. Germline CDR1 reads MNHEY; CDR2 reads SVGAGI. The CDR3 here is CASRTGTGTQEKLFF. CDR3 DNA: TGTGCCAGCAGAACCGGGACAGGGACTCAGGAAAAACTGTTTTTT.

This chain links TRBV4-1 with TRBJ2-1, with 13 bases lining up with TRBD2. V lost 1 base, J lost 0 bases, and 9 bases stayed unmatched. The germline CDR1 and CDR2 sequences are MGHRA and YSYEKL. This CDR3 is built from 20 residues. For the CDR3, the DNA is TGCGCCAGCAGCCAAGCCCCGGGACTAGCGGGATCAAGCTCCTACAATGAGCAGTTCTTC. It is translated as CASSQAPGLAGSSSYNEQFF.

The V gene is TRBV7-6, the J gene TRBJ2-3; 7 bases line up with TRBD1. CDR3 size: 16 residues. CDR1 SGHVS and CDR2 FNYEAQ come from the germline V gene. The V gene end was trimmed by 0 bases and the J gene end by 1 base; junction bases not matched to a gene: 4. This CDR3 reads CASSLAGQGGTDTQYF. CDR3 nucleotide sequence: TGTGCCAGCAGCTTAGCGGGTCAGGGGGGCACAGATACGCAGTATTTT.

The V and J genes are TRBV28 and TRBJ1-2; TRBD1 matches 10 bases. This CDR3 is built from 14 residues. Unmatched junction bases numbered 7, after V lost 6 bases and J lost 6 bases. Germline loops: CDR1 MDHEN, CDR2 SYDVKM. CDR3: CASRYTGTGDGYTF. The CDR3 DNA reads TGTGCCAGCAGATACACCGGGACAGGGGATGGCTACACCTTC.

The chain employs TRBV9 and TRBJ2-1; the match to TRBD2 covers 11 bases. Germline V gene sequence: CDR1 SGDLS, CDR2 YYNGEE. The length of the CDR3 is 15 residues. V shed 1 base and J 4 bases; nucleotides not matched to a gene: 1. CDR3 coding DNA: TGTGCCAGCAGCGTAACTAGCGGGGGTTACAATGAGCAGTTCTTC. Its protein product is CASSVTSGGYNEQFF.

The chain links TRBV2 to TRBJ1-5; D may be TRBD1 (6 bases). Germline CDR1 and CDR2: SNHLY and FYNNEI. Trimming pared 3 bases from V and 4 bases from J, leaving 10 bases between. The CDR3 is 14 amino acids. The CDR3 is CASSDRQGNQPQHF. CDR3 coding DNA: TGTGCCAGCAGTGATAGGCAGGGGAATCAGCCCCAGCATTTT. The complete variable domain, with remaining parts taken from reference TRBV2 and TRBJ1-5, reads EPEVTQTPSHQVTQMGQEVILRCVPISNHLYFYWYRQILGQKVEFLVSFYNNEISEKSEIFDDQFSVERPDGSNFTLKIRSTKLEDSAMYFCASSDRQGNQPQHFGDGTRLSIL.

V usage is TRBV19 and J usage is TRBJ2-1; D uncertain. This CDR3 comprises 11 residues. Germline V gene lookup returns CDR1 LNHDA and CDR2 SQIVND (reference sequence). V was pared by 6 bases and J by 12 bases, with 12 bases between. CDR3 sequence: CASRKEVTQFF. The CDR3 DNA reads TGTGCCAGTAGGAAAGAGGTGACGCAGTTCTTC.

This sequence joins TRBV7-2 and TRBJ2-1; no firm D call. The CDR3 length is 15 residues. The germline V gene has CDR1 SGHTA and CDR2 FQGNSA. V was cut by 1 base and J by 2 bases, with 9 bases left in between. The CDR3 reads CASSLGAGTYNEQFF. In nucleotides, the CDR3 is TGTGCCAGCAGCTTAGGGGCAGGTACCTACAATGAGCAGTTCTTC.

The J gene is TRBJ2-5, the V gene TRBV7-2; TRBD2 aligns across 7 bases. Germline CDR1 and CDR2: SGHTA and FQGNSA. There are 15 residues in the CDR3. The V gene end was trimmed by 1 base and the J gene end by 2 bases; junction bases not matched to a gene: 4. The CDR3 loop is CASSLDGRTQETQYF. In DNA form, the CDR3 reads TGTGCCAGCAGCTTAGACGGGAGGACTCAAGAGACCCAGTACTTC.

The chain uses TRBV28 and TRBJ1-3; D is perhaps TRBD1 (5 bases). Germline V gives CDR1 MDHEN, CDR2 SYDVKM. The CDR3 sequence is 13 residues long. V was shortened by 7 bases and J by 5 bases, with 12 bases between the two germline ends. CDR3 region: CASTPDRRNTIYF. The CDR3 DNA is TGTGCCAGCACCCCTGACAGAAGAAACACCATATATTTT.

The rearrangement links TRBV5-1 to TRBJ2-1; D call uncertain. Germline-derived CDR1 and CDR2 are SGHRS and YFSETQ. The CDR3 consists of 18 residues. V lost 0 bases, J lost 0 bases, and 16 bases lay in between. CDR3 DNA sequence: TGCGCCAGCAGCTTGGCTTCGGCAGGCACAACCTCCTACAATGAGCAGTTCTTC. Translating gives CASSLASAGTTSYNEQFF.

The count of this clone is one. The chain is built from TRBV9 and TRBJ1-3, with a tentative D call TRBD1 (5 bases). The ends were cut back, 0 bases at V and 0 bases at J, with 10 bases in the middle. The CDR3 sequence is 16 residues long. Germline CDR1 SGDLS, CDR2 YYNGEE. The CDR3 DNA is TGTGCCAGCAGCGTAGGGGGGGGTTCCTCTGGAAACACCATATATTTT. Protein sequence: CASSVGGGSSGNTIYF.

The chain couples TRBV28 to TRBJ2-7, with D possibly being TRBD1 (6 bases). Trimming shortened V by 6 bases and J by 7 bases, and 19 bases separated the two germline ends. This CDR3 has 14 amino acids. The germline CDR1 and CDR2 sequences are MDHEN and SYDVKM. For the CDR3, the DNA is TGTGCCAGCAGCCTACAGGGAATCAGAGGAGAGCAGTACTTC. Its translation is CASSLQGIRGEQYF.

V usage is TRBV4-2 and J usage is TRBJ2-3; TRBD2 matches at 14 bases. The ends lost 0 bases at V and 3 bases at J; junction bases unmatched: 5. CDR3 length equals 18 residues. CDR1 LGHNA and CDR2 YNFKEQ come from the germline V gene. CDR3 region: CASSQESGTSGRTDTQYF. In nucleotides, the CDR3 is TGTGCCAGCAGCCAAGAATCCGGGACTAGCGGGAGAACAGATACGCAGTATTTT.